Listed here are 27 T cell receptor beta chains from one sample, sequenced in a study of shared clonotypes between healthy human individuals. CD45RO negativity and positive selection for CCR7 defined naive CD8 cells, a population that excluded terminally differentiated effector memory CD45RA+ cells. The repertoire was sequenced with immunoSEQ multiplex PCR; TCRdb's copy has only in-frame clones and lacks some. The table includes roughly 600,000 clones, about 98% detected once. Material: naive CD8+ T cells sorted from blood. These receptors were collected from a man between 25 and 39 years old in good health.

The chain uses TRBV25-1 and TRBJ2-4; 7 nucleotides match TRBD1. J was trimmed by 7 bases and V by 6 bases; bases with no gene match: 6. The length of the CDR3 is 13 residues. CDR1 and CDR2 from the germline V gene are MGHDK and SYGVNS. DNA for the CDR3: TGTGCCAGCAGCCAGGGGGTGGGGAACATTCAGTACTTC. This encodes CASSQGVGNIQYF.

This CDR3 is CASSHVDRGSYEQYF. CDR3 bases: TGTGCCAGCAGCCATGTGGACAGGGGGAGCTACGAGCAGTACTTC. The chain uses TRBV11-2 and TRBJ2-7, with 10 bases identical to TRBD1. The V and J ends lost 5 bases and 3 bases, in that order; junction bases with no gene match: 7. Germline V lookup: CDR1 SGHAT, CDR2 FQNNGV. This CDR3 has 15 residues.

V and J are TRBV5-1 and TRBJ2-5; TRBD1 matches 9 bases. J was trimmed by 7 bases and V by 4 bases; bases with no gene match: 17. Germline loops: CDR1 SGHRS, CDR2 YFSETQ. The CDR3 sequence is 17 residues long. CDR3 protein: CASSPGVTGGNWLTQYF. The CDR3 DNA follows: TGCGCCAGCAGCCCCGGGGTCACAGGGGGCAATTGGTTGACCCAGTACTTC.

The chain employs TRBV27 and TRBJ1-2; 8 positions match TRBD1. The CDR3 length is 15 residues. The junction had 4 bases not matched to a gene; V was cut back by 3 bases and J by 1 base. Germline V gene data show CDR1 as MNHEY and CDR2 as SMNVEV (reference sequence). CDR3 residues: CASSFSGQGNYGYTF. The CDR3 bases are TGTGCCAGCAGTTTCTCCGGACAGGGTAACTATGGCTACACCTTC.

The CDR3 nucleotides are TGTGCCAGCAGTTACCCAGGGCAGGGTAATGAGCAGTTCTTC. Protein product: CASSYPGQGNEQFF. The V call is TRBV6-5, the J call TRBJ2-1, with a weak D call TRBD1 (5 bases). The CDR3 runs to 14 residues. The V gene lost 2 bases and the J gene lost 7 bases, with 12 bases spanning the gap. The V gene's germline CDR1 is MNHEY and CDR2 SVGAGI.

The gene calls are TRBV5-4 and TRBJ1-1; 7 bases line up with TRBD1. V lost 6 bases to trimming and J lost 4 bases; unmatched junction nucleotides: 6. This CDR3 has 13 residues. From germline, CDR1 is SGHNT and CDR2 YYREEE (reference sequence). This CDR3 is CASNDREVTEAFF. Written as DNA, the CDR3 is TGTGCCAGCAACGACAGGGAGGTCACTGAAGCTTTCTTT.

The chain is built from TRBV7-9 and TRBJ1-2; TRBD1 aligns across 7 bases. V shed 5 bases, J shed 8 bases, and the junction held 14 bases outside the gene matches. CDR1 is SEHNR and CDR2 is FQNEAQ in the germline V gene (reference sequence). This CDR3 is 15 amino acids long. CDR3 sequence: CASSPTLTGIGGYTF. In DNA, the CDR3 is TGTGCCAGCAGCCCTACCTTGACAGGGATCGGAGGCTACACCTTC.

This clone appeared once. V and J are TRBV13 and TRBJ2-2; TRBD2 agrees at 8 bases. The CDR3 covers 16 residues. Germline V gene data show CDR1 as PRHDT and CDR2 as FYEKMQ (reference sequence). Trimming removed 2 bases from V and 5 bases from J; junction bases left unmatched: 7. The CDR3 bases are TGTGCCAGCAGCTTAAGGGTCTCTAGCGGGACCGGGGAGCTGTTTTTT. It specifies CASSLRVSSGTGELFF.

About this clone itself: This same CDR3 is encoded by further DNA sequences in the sample. The rearrangement uses TRBV15 and TRBJ1-5; 8 bases are a match to TRBD1. CDR3 length: 13 residues. V dropped 5 bases and J dropped 7; count of bases not matched to a gene: 4. In germline, CDR1 is LNHNV, CDR2 YYDKDF (reference sequence). This CDR3 is CATSRDRNQPQHF. In DNA form, the CDR3 reads TGTGCCACCAGCCGGGACAGGAACCAGCCCCAGCATTTT. Based on the CDR3 plus reference TRBV15 and TRBJ1-5, the full variable domain is DAMVIQNPRYQVTQFGKPVTLSCSQTLNHNVMYWYQQKSSQAPKLLFHYYDKDFNNEADTPDNFQSRRPNTSFCFLDIRSPGLGDTAMYLCATSRDRNQPQHFGDGTRLSIL.

The chain employs TRBV9 and TRBJ1-2, with D perhaps matching TRBD1 (6 bases). The V end lost 2 bases, the J end lost 4 bases, and 12 bases lay between the germline ends. The length of the CDR3 is 14 residues. Germline V lookup: CDR1 SGDLS, CDR2 YYNGEE. The DNA of the CDR3 is TGTGCCAGCAGCGTCTGGGGGGGGCCCTATGGCTACACCTTC. This codes for CASSVWGGPYGYTF.

This chain joins TRBV6-4 and TRBJ2-1; a weak D match, TRBD2 (6 bases). Germline lookup yields CDR1 MRHNA and CDR2 SNTAGT. This CDR3 has 15 residues. Trimming took off 6 bases at V and 6 bases at J, with 18 bases between the two ends. DNA of the CDR3: TGTGCCAGCAGCGTGAACCAGGGACTCCTCAATGAGCAGTTCTTC. Protein sequence: CASSVNQGLLNEQFF.

The V and J genes are TRBV18 and TRBJ2-1; TRBD2 matches 7 bases. Germline V gene data show CDR1 as KGHSH and CDR2 as LQKENI. CDR3 size: 16 residues. Trimming cost V 3 bases and J 6 bases; bases outside gene matches: 11. The CDR3 spells CASSPDGLVWGNEQFF. The CDR3, as DNA: TGTGCCAGCTCACCCGACGGACTAGTATGGGGCAATGAGCAGTTCTTC.

The chain links TRBV5-5 to TRBJ2-7, with D perhaps TRBD2 (6 bases). Germline V lookup: CDR1 SGHKS, CDR2 YYEKEE (reference sequence). The CDR3 sequence is 14 residues long. V lost 5 bases, J lost 4 bases, and 16 bases lay in between. CDR3 in amino acids: CASSTGDRGYEQYF. The CDR3 nucleotides read TGTGCCAGCAGTACCGGGGACCGGGGGTACGAGCAGTACTTC.

Note on this clone: The sample contains more than one DNA sequence encoding this CDR3. The chain employs TRBV9 and TRBJ2-3; 11 nucleotides line up with TRBD2. The CDR3 is made up of 15 amino acids. Germline V gene data show CDR1 as SGDLS and CDR2 as YYNGEE. V lost 2 bases to trimming and J lost 3 bases; unmatched junction nucleotides: 2. The CDR3 spells CASSVSGRATDTQYF. CDR3 nucleotide sequence: TGTGCCAGCAGCGTTAGCGGGAGGGCTACAGATACGCAGTATTTT.

The chain combines TRBV15 with TRBJ2-3; 10 bases are shared with TRBD2. The CDR3 covers 15 residues. Germline V gene data show CDR1 as LNHNV and CDR2 as YYDKDF (reference sequence). Losses at the gene ends were 6 bases for V and 0 bases for J; bases not matched to a gene: 3. The CDR3, as DNA: TGTGCCACCAGTCCGGGACTAGCGAGCACAGATACGCAGTATTTT. It encodes CATSPGLASTDTQYF.

The chain couples TRBV30 to TRBJ2-3; 10 nucleotides align to TRBD2. This CDR3 region has 14 residues. From germline, CDR1 is GTSNPN and CDR2 SVGIG (reference sequence). The trim removed 2 bases at V and 6 bases at J, leaving 5 bases unmatched. Written as DNA, the CDR3 is TGTGCCTGGAGTCTAGCGGGAGTAGGGGATACGCAGTATTTT. Protein product: CAWSLAGVGDTQYF. Combining the CDR3 with reference TRBV30 and TRBJ2-3 gives the whole variable domain SQTIHQWPATLVQPVGSPLSLECTVEGTSNPNLYWYRQAAGRGLQLLFYSVGIGQISSEVPQNLSASRPQDRQFILSSKKLLLSDSGFYLCAWSLAGVGDTQYFGPGTRLTVL.

The chain is built from TRBV6-5 and TRBJ1-2; no reliable D call. Trimming took off 2 bases at V and 6 bases at J, with 13 bases between the two ends. This CDR3 contains 14 residues. The germline CDR1 and CDR2 sequences are MNHEY and SVGAGI. In DNA, the CDR3 is TGTGCCAGCAGTTACGGTGGTTTGGGGAATGGCTACACCTTC. Amino acid sequence: CASSYGGLGNGYTF.

CDR3 sequence: CASSINRGESYSNQPQHF. CDR3 coding DNA: TGTGCCAGCAGCATAAACAGGGGCGAAAGCTATAGCAATCAGCCCCAGCATTTT. This chain joins TRBV21-1 and TRBJ1-5; TRBD1 is the table's D call, not checked against the DNA. TRBV21-1 is flagged as a pseudogene. This CDR3 has 18 residues.

V is TRBV27 and J is TRBJ2-7, with 10 nucleotides matching TRBD1. The CDR3 has 13 amino acids. Unmatched junction bases numbered 7, after V lost 8 bases and J lost 6 bases. Germline V lookup: CDR1 MNHEY, CDR2 SMNVEV (reference sequence). The DNA for the CDR3 is TGTGCCAGCCGGGACAGGGGATTTTTCGAGCAGTACTTC. As protein: CASRDRGFFEQYF.

This chain connects TRBV7-9 to TRBJ2-1, with D unresolved. This CDR3 has 13 residues. Trimming removed 5 bases at V and 3 bases at J, with 8 bases between. The germline gives CDR1 SEHNR, CDR2 FQNEAQ (reference sequence). The CDR3 DNA sequence: TGTGCCAGCAGCCCCTACAACTACAATGAGCAGTTCTTC. Translation gives CASSPYNYNEQFF.

This sequence joins TRBV7-6 and TRBJ2-1, with unresolved D. This CDR3 has 14 amino acids. Germline CDR1 reads SGHVS; CDR2 reads FNYEAQ. The germline V and J ends were trimmed by 3 bases and 5 bases, with 11 bases remaining between them. The CDR3 sequence is CASSLEADHNEQFF. CDR3 sequence (DNA): TGTGCCAGCAGCTTGGAAGCAGATCACAATGAGCAGTTCTTC.

V is TRBV19 and J is TRBJ1-1, with 7 bases matching TRBD1. The V segment lost 6 bases and the J segment 4 bases; nucleotides outside the gene matches: 8. Germline V gene lookup returns CDR1 LNHDA and CDR2 SQIVND (reference sequence). The CDR3 extends over 14 amino acids. CDR3 loop: CASSAINRGTEAFF. The CDR3 bases are TGTGCCAGTAGCGCCATTAACAGGGGCACTGAAGCTTTCTTT. Using reference TRBV19 and TRBJ1-1 for the parts outside the CDR3, the full variable domain is DGGITQSPKYLFRKEGQNVTLSCEQNLNHDAMYWYRQDPGQGLRLIYYSQIVNDFQKGDIAEGYSVSREKKESFPLTVTSAQKNPTAFYLCASSAINRGTEAFFGQGTRLTVV.

The chain is built from TRBV5-1 and TRBJ2-1, with D hard to call. The germline CDR1 and CDR2 sequences are SGHRS and YFSETQ. Trimming removed 5 bases at V and 4 bases at J, with 10 bases between. CDR3 length equals 13 residues. The CDR3 DNA is TGCGCCAGCAGTGCCGCCGGGTACAATGAGCAGTTCTTC. This gives the protein CASSAAGYNEQFF.

V is TRBV5-1 and J is TRBJ1-5, with D possibly TRBD1 on 6 matching bases. The CDR3 covers 14 residues. CDR1 and CDR2 (germline): SGHRS, YFSETQ. V shed 4 bases and J shed 1 base, with 9 bases lying between them. The CDR3 loop is CASSTGQSNQPQHF. CDR3 bases: TGCGCCAGCAGCACTGGACAGAGCAATCAGCCCCAGCATTTT. Together with reference TRBV5-1 and TRBJ1-5, the CDR3 gives the full variable domain: KAGVTQTPRYLIKTRGQQVTLSCSPISGHRSVSWYQQTPGQGLQFLFEYFSETQRNKGNFPGRFSGRQFSNSRSEMNVSTLELGDSALYLCASSTGQSNQPQHFGDGTRLSIL.

V usage is TRBV9 and J usage is TRBJ1-4; no definite D call. Germline V gene data show CDR1 as SGDLS and CDR2 as YYNGEE. The CDR3 length is 15 residues. Trimming left V 0 bases short and J 1 base short, with 7 bases between. The CDR3 reads CASSVVGGTNEKLFF. In DNA form, the CDR3 reads TGTGCCAGCAGCGTAGTGGGTGGAACTAATGAAAAACTGTTTTTT.

J is TRBJ2-6 and V is TRBV9; tentative D call: TRBD2 (5 bases). V dropped 3 bases and J dropped 4 bases, with 14 bases sitting between them. This CDR3 has 16 amino acids. CDR1 is SGDLS, CDR2 YYNGEE, per germline. The CDR3 here is CASSETPGVGANVLTF. In nucleotides, the CDR3 is TGTGCCAGCAGCGAAACCCCCGGGGTAGGGGCCAACGTCCTGACTTTC.

The genes are TRBV29-1 and TRBJ2-7, with D maybe TRBD1 (6 bases). CDR1 SQVTM and CDR2 ANQGSEA come from the germline V gene. This CDR3 region has 15 residues. Trimming pared 3 bases from V and 4 bases from J, leaving 19 bases between. The CDR3 here is CSVEIWDTEQYEQYF. The CDR3 bases are TGCAGCGTTGAGATTTGGGACACGGAACAATACGAGCAGTACTTC.